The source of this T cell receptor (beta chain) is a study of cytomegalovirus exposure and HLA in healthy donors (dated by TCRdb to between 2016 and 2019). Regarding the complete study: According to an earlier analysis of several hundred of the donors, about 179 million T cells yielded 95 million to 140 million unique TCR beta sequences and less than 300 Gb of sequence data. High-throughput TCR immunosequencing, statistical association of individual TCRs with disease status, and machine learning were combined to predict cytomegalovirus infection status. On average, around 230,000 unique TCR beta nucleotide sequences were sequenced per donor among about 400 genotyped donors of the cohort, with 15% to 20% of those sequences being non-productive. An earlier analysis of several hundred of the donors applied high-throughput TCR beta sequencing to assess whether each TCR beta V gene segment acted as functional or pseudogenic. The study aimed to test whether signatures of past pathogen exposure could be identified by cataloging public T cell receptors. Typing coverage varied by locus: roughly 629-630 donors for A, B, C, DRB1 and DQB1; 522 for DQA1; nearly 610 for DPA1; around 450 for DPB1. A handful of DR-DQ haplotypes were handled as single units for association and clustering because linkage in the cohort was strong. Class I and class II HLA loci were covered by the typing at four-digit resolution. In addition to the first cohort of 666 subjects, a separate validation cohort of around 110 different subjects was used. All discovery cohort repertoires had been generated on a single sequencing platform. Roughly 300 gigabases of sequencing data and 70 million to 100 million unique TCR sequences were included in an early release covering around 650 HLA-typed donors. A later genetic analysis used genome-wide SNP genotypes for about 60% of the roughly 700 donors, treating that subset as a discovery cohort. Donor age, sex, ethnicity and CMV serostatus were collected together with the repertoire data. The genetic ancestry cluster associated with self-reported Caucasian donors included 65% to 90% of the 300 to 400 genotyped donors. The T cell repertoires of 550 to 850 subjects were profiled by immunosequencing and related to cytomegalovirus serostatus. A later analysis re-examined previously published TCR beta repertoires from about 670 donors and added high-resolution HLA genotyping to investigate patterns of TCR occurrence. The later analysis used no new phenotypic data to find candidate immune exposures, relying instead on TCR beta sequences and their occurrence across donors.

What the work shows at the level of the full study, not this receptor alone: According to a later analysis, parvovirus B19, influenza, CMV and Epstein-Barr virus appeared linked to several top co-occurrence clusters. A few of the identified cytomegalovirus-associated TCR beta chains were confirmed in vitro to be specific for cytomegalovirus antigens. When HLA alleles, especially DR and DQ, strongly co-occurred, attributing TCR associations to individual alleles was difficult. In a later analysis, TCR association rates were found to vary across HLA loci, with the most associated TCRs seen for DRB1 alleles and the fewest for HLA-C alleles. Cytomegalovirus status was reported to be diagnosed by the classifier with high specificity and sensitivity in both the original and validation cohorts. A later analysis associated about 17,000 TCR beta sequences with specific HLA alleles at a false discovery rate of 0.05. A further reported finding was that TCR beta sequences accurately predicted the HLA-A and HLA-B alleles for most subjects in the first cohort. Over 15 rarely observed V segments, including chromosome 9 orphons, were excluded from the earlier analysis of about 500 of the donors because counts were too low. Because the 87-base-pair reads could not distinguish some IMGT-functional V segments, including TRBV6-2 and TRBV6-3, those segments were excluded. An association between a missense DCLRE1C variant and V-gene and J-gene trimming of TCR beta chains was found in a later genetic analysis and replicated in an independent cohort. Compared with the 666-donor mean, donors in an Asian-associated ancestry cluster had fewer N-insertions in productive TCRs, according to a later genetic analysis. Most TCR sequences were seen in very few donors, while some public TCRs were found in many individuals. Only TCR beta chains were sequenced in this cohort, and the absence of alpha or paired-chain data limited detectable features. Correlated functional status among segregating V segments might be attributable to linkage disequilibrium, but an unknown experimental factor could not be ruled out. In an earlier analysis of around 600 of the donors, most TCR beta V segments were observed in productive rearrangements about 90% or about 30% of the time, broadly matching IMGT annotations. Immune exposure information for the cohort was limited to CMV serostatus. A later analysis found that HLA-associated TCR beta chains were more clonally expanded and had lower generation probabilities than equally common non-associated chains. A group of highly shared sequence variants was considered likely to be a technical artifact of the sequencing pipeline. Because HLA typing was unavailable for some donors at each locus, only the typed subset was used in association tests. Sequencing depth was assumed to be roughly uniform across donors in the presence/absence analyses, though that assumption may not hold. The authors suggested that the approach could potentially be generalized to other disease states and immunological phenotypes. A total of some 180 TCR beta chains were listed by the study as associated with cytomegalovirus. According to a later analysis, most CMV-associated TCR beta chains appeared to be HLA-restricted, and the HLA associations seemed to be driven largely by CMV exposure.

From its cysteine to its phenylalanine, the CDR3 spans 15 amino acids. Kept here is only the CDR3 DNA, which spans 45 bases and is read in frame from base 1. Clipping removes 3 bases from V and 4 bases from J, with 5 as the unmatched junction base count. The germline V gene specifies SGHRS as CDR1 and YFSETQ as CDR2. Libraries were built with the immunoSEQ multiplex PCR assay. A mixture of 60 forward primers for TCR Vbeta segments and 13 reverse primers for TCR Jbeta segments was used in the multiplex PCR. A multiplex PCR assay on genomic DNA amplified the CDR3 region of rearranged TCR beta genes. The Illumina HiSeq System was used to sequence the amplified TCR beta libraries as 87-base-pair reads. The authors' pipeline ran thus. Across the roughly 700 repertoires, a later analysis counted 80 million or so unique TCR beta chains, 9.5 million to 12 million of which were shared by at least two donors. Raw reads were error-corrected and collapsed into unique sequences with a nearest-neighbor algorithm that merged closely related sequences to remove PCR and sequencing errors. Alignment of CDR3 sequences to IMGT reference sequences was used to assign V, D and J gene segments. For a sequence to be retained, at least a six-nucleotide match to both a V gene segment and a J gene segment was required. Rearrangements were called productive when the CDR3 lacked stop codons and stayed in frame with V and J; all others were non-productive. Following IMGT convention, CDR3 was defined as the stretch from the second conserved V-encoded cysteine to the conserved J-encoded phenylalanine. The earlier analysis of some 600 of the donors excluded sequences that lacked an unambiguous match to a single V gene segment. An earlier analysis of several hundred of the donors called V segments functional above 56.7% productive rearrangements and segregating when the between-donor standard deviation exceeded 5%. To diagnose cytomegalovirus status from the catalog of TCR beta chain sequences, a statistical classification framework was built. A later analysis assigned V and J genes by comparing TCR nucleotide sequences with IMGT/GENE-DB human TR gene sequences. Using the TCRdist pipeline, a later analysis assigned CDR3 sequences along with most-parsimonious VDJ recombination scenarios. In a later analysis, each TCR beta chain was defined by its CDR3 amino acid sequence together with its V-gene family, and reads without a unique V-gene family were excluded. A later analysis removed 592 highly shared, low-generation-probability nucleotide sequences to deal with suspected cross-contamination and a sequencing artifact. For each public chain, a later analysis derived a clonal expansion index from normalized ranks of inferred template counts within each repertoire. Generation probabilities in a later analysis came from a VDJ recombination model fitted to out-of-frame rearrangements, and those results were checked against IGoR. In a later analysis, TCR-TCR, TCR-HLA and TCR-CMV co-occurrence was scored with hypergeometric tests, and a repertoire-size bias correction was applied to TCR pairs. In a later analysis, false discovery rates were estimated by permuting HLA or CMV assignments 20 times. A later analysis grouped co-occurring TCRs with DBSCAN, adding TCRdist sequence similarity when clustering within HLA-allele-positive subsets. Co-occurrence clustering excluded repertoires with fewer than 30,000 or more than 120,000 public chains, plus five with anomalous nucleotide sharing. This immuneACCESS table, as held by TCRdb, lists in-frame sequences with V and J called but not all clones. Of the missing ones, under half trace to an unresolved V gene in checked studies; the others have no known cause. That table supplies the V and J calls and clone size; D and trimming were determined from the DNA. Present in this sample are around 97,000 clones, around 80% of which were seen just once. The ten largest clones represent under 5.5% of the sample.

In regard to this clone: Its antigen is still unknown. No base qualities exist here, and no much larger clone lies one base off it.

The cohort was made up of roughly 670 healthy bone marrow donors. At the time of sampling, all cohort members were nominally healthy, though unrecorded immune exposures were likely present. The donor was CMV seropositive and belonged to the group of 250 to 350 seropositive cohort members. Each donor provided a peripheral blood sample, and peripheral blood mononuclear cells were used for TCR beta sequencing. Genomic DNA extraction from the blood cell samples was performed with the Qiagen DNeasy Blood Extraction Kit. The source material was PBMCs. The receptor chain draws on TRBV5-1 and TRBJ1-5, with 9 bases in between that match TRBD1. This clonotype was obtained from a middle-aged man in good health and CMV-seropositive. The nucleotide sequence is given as TGCGCCAGCAGCTGGGGGACAGGGAGTAATCAGCCCCAGCATTTT. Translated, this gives CASSWGTGSNQPQHF.